This passage covers 14 T cell receptor beta chains from one sample sequenced in a study of blood T cell repertoires in COVID-19 (dated by TCRdb to about 2020). The library was made by the immunoSEQ multiplex PCR assay. The source is immuneACCESS, and TCRdb retained only in-frame sequences with V and J called. Part of the clones is not carried over; for the studies checked, unresolved V genes explain less than half of this, and the remainder is unexplained. Counted in this sample were over 75,000 clones; around 88% of them appeared once. The ten largest account for just over 2% of the sample. The sequencing input was peripheral blood. The receptors shown here come from a man between 45 and 60 years old with COVID-19, enrolled during active disease.

This chain uses TRBV13 with TRBJ2-7, with TRBD1 matching over 7 bases. V dropped 4 bases and J dropped 2; count of bases not matched to a gene: 2. CDR3 size: 13 residues. Looked up from germline, CDR1 is PRHDT and CDR2 is FYEKMQ (reference sequence). The CDR3: CASSWDRTYEQYF. CDR3 sequence (DNA): TGTGCCAGCAGCTGGGACAGAACCTACGAGCAGTACTTC.

This clone came up once. The rearrangement uses TRBV5-4 and TRBJ1-6; 9 nucleotides match TRBD1. The junction had 6 bases not matched to a gene; V was cut back by 6 bases and J by 5 bases. Germline V gene data show CDR1 as SGHNT and CDR2 as YYREEE (reference sequence). This CDR3 comprises 15 residues. The CDR3 is CASNRQGVHNSPLHF. CDR3 nucleotide sequence: TGTGCCAGCAACCGACAGGGGGTACATAATTCACCCCTCCACTTT.

V and J are TRBV6-5 and TRBJ1-1, with a tentative D call TRBD1 (5 bases). CDR1 MNHEY and CDR2 SVGAGI come from the germline V gene. CDR3 length: 15 amino acids. The V end lost 7 bases, the J end lost 5 bases, and 20 bases lay between the germline ends. CDR3 sequence (DNA): TGTGCCAGCAACCGAAGGACATATCCGAAGACTGAAGCTTTCTTT. It encodes CASNRRTYPKTEAFF.

CDR3 amino acids: CATSPRQGMNEKLFF. CDR3 DNA sequence: TGTGCCACCAGCCCCCGACAGGGGATGAATGAAAAACTGTTTTTT. The chain recombines TRBV15 with TRBJ1-4, with TRBD1 identical over 8 bases. The CDR3 runs to 15 residues. V lost 5 bases and J lost 5; bases outside the gene matches: 7. CDR1 is LNHNV, CDR2 YYDKDF, per germline (reference sequence).

Here the CDR3 reads CASSLDAGGASNYGYTF. For the CDR3, the DNA is TGTGCCAGCAGCTTAGATGCCGGGGGGGCCTCTAACTATGGCTACACCTTC. The rearrangement joins TRBV7-9 to TRBJ1-2; a weak D match, TRBD1 (6 bases). Per germline, CDR1 SEHNR and CDR2 FQNEAQ (reference sequence). The CDR3 totals 17 residues. The ends were cut back, 1 base at V and 0 bases at J, with 15 bases in the middle.

The V call is TRBV30, the J call TRBJ2-6; 8 bases line up with TRBD1. Trimming removed 3 bases from V and 2 bases from J; junction bases left unmatched: 3. CDR3 length equals 15 residues. Germline CDR1 GTSNPN, CDR2 SVGIG (reference sequence). The CDR3 loop reads CAWSPTGAGANVLTF. The CDR3 DNA is TGTGCCTGGAGCCCGACAGGGGCTGGGGCCAACGTCCTGACTTTC.

The V and J genes are TRBV5-1 and TRBJ2-2, with 7 bases identical to TRBD1. Germline V gene lookup returns CDR1 SGHRS and CDR2 YFSETQ. V trimming: 0 bases; J trimming: 1 base; junction bases outside the gene matches: 0. This CDR3 region has 15 residues. CDR3 protein: CASSLDRGNTGELFF. The CDR3 coding sequence is TGCGCCAGCAGCTTGGACAGGGGGAACACCGGGGAGCTGTTTTTT.

The chain uses TRBV7-2 and TRBJ1-5; weak D call: TRBD1 (6 bases). The CDR3 covers 15 residues. Germline V lookup: CDR1 SGHTA, CDR2 FQGNSA. Trimming took off 4 bases at V and 2 bases at J, with 12 bases between the two ends. The CDR3 DNA is TGTGCCAGCAGCTCCACCGGGGGGCGCAATCAGCCCCAGCATTTT. It is translated as CASSSTGGRNQPQHF.

CDR3 bases: TGTGCCAGTACCCAGGACAGGGGGCCTAATCAGCCCCAGCATTTT. Translation: CASTQDRGPNQPQHF. The chain couples TRBV19 to TRBJ1-5, with TRBD1 matching over 11 bases. Germline V gene sequence: CDR1 LNHDA, CDR2 SQIVND (reference sequence). J was trimmed by 4 bases and V by 7 bases; bases with no gene match: 6. The CDR3 covers 15 residues.

This chain joins TRBV4-1 and TRBJ2-1, with a tentative D call TRBD2 (7 bases). The CDR3 has 18 residues. Germline V gives CDR1 MGHRA, CDR2 YSYEKL. Trimming took 2 bases from V and 5 from J, leaving 22 bases between them. The CDR3 loop is CASSQNPHLAGADNEQFF. Here the CDR3 DNA reads TGCGCCAGCAGCCAAAACCCTCATCTCGCGGGGGCCGACAATGAGCAGTTCTTC.

This chain connects TRBV7-9 to TRBJ2-2; D unclear. Germline V lookup: CDR1 SEHNR, CDR2 FQNEAQ (reference sequence). V was clipped by 6 bases and J by 0 bases, with 11 bases between them. The CDR3 is made up of 15 amino acids. The CDR3 bases are TGTGCCAGCAGAGAAAGAATAGCGAACACCGGGGAGCTGTTTTTT. As protein: CASRERIANTGELFF.

The chain carries TRBV10-2 and TRBJ1-1; D is possibly TRBD1 (5 bases). Germline CDR1 WSHSY, CDR2 SAAADI. The CDR3 is 13 residues long. The V end lost 5 bases, the J end lost 1 base, and 8 bases lay between the germline ends. The DNA for the CDR3 is TGCGCCAGCAGTCCTACAGGGAACACTGAAGCTTTCTTT. It yields the protein CASSPTGNTEAFF.

The rearrangement uses TRBV5-1 and TRBJ2-7, with 14 bases that match TRBD2. Germline CDR1 SGHRS, CDR2 YFSETQ. CDR3 size: 19 residues. V lost 4 bases to trimming and J lost 2 bases; unmatched junction nucleotides: 14. The CDR3 spells CASSQRPWTSGGPAYEQYF. As DNA, the CDR3 is TGCGCCAGCAGCCAGCGCCCGTGGACTAGCGGGGGGCCCGCCTACGAGCAGTACTTC. Looking up the rest from reference TRBV5-1 and TRBJ2-7 gives the full variable domain: KAGVTQTPRYLIKTRGQQVTLSCSPISGHRSVSWYQQTPGQGLQFLFEYFSETQRNKGNFPGRFSGRQFSNSRSEMNVSTLELGDSALYLCASSQRPWTSGGPAYEQYFGPGTRLTVT.

The chain employs TRBV28 and TRBJ1-5, with 9 nucleotides matching TRBD1. V lost 6 bases to trimming and J lost 7 bases; unmatched junction nucleotides: 10. The CDR3 is made up of 15 amino acids. Germline CDR1 and CDR2: MDHEN and SYDVKM. CDR3 sequence: CASSEVGQGEQPQHF. Written as DNA, the CDR3 is TGTGCCAGCAGCGAGGTGGGACAGGGCGAACAGCCCCAGCATTTT. The full variable domain, rest sourced from reference TRBV28 and TRBJ1-5, is DVKVTQSSRYLVKRTGEKVFLECVQDMDHENMFWYRQDPGLGLRLIYFSYDVKMKEKGDIPEGYSVSREKKERFSLILESASTNQTSMYLCASSEVGQGEQPQHFGDGTRLSIL.